A single sample is the source of the 26 T cell receptor beta chains below, sequenced in a study of T cells expressing NK-cell markers (dated by TCRdb to the early 2020s). The library was generated by 5' RACE. The sequencing machine was an Illumina HiSeq 2000. TCRdb reprocessed the reads and lists each CDR3 protein sequence as a single entry, with no DNA. The sample table records 450,000 to 600,000 distinct CDR3 sequences. The ten largest clonotypes hold 3.5% to 4.5% of the sample. Sample: blood T cells: a sorted CD56 or NKG2C T cell subset, CD4+ or CD8+ T cells, or bulk PBMC T cells (not recorded which). These receptor sequences come from a man between 18 and 35 years old in good health. Donor details come from another sample of the same person, matched by shared clones.

The chain recombines TRBV20-1 with TRBJ2-5; TCRdb's assignment of TRBD1 cannot be checked, as there is no DNA. Germline V gene sequence: CDR1 DFQATT, CDR2 SNEGSKA (reference sequence). The CDR3 covers 14 residues. The CDR3 sequence is CNVGADGVQEAQYF.

This sequence joins TRBV4-1 and TRBJ2-2; TCRdb picks TRBD1, but there is no DNA to check that call. The CDR3 is 18 residues long. CDR1 is MGHRA and CDR2 is YSYEKL in the germline V gene. The CDR3 here is CASSQEESDRVNTGELFF.

V is TRBV30 and J is TRBJ2-1; as DNA is missing, the TRBD2 call by TCRdb cannot be tested. The CDR3 runs 17 residues. In germline, CDR1 is GTSNPN, CDR2 SVGIG (reference sequence). CDR3 protein: CAWMGLAGGRGYNEQFF.

The J gene is TRBJ2-1, the V gene TRBV30; TCRdb lists TRBD1, though no DNA is available to test this call. Germline V lookup: CDR1 GTSNPN, CDR2 SVGIG (reference sequence). There are 15 residues in the CDR3. The CDR3 sequence: CAWSVAAGGGDEQFF.

This sequence joins TRBV24-1 and TRBJ2-5; the TCRdb D gene call, TRBD1, has no DNA to confirm it. The CDR3 spans 15 residues. CDR1 is KGHDR, CDR2 SFDVKD, per germline. CDR3 residues: CATSEGGTGLETQYF.

J is TRBJ2-7 and V is TRBV28. Germline assignment: CDR1 MDHEN and CDR2 SYDVKM. The CDR3 runs 12 residues. The CDR3 region is CASSLAIYEQYF.

The chain joins TRBV12-3 or TRBV12-4 to TRBJ1-1; without DNA, the TCRdb call of TRBD1 cannot be checked. The CDR3 totals 15 residues. CDR3 region: CASSRSLGGESWAFF.

The gene calls are TRBV7-8 and TRBJ2-2; the D call from TCRdb, TRBD2, cannot be confirmed without DNA. Per the germline V gene, CDR1 is SGHVS and CDR2 is FQNEAQ. The CDR3 spans 17 residues. The CDR3 region is CASRRTSGTSNTGELFF.

The chain is built from TRBV9 and TRBJ1-4; no DNA is available, so the TRBD1 call from TCRdb remains unchecked. CDR3 length: 15 amino acids. Germline CDR1 and CDR2: SGDLS and YYNGEE. CDR3 region: CASSLLPRGEEKLFF.

The V gene is TRBV12-3 or TRBV12-4, the J gene TRBJ2-1; lacking DNA, the TRBD2 call made by TCRdb goes unchecked. This CDR3 is built from 16 residues. CDR3 sequence: CASRKKIAGAYNEQFF.

CDR3 loop: CSASRGGEQYF. The chain employs TRBV20-1 and TRBJ2-7; TCRdb indicates TRBD1, and absent DNA this call remains unverified. Germline CDR1 reads DFQATT; CDR2 reads SNEGSKA (reference sequence). This CDR3 is 11 amino acids long.

The chain uses TRBV5-4 and TRBJ1-1; TCRdb's D call, TRBD1, is unchecked because there is no DNA. CDR1 and CDR2 (germline): SGHNT, YYREEE (reference sequence). The CDR3 length is 15 residues. The CDR3 is CASSLLQGGDTEAFF.

The chain uses TRBV6-1 and TRBJ2-5; TCRdb returns TRBD1, unconfirmable since there is no DNA. There are 15 residues in the CDR3. Germline V gives CDR1 MNHNS, CDR2 SASEGT. The CDR3 loop reads CATRITSLAKETQYF.

The chain combines TRBV5-5 with TRBJ2-5. This CDR3 spans 13 amino acids. Germline V gives CDR1 SGHKS, CDR2 YYEKEE (reference sequence). The CDR3 spells CASSPDWWETQYF. Using reference TRBV5-5 and TRBJ2-5 for the parts outside the CDR3, the full variable domain is DAGVTQSPTHLIKTRGQQVTLRCSPISGHKSVSWYQQVLGQGPQFIFQYYEKEERGRGNFPDRFSARQFPNYSSELNVNALLLGDSALYLCASSPDWWETQYFGPGTRLLVL.

V and J are TRBV7-6 and TRBJ2-7; as DNA is missing, the TRBD2 call by TCRdb cannot be tested. The CDR3 runs 15 residues. Looked up from germline, CDR1 is SGHVS and CDR2 is FNYEAQ. The CDR3 loop reads CASSSEVAGYHEQYF.

The chain uses TRBV5-1 and TRBJ2-7; TCRdb proposes TRBD2, but this gene call is untestable without DNA. The V gene's germline CDR1 is SGHRS and CDR2 YFSETQ. The CDR3 has 14 amino acids. This chain's CDR3 is CASSLGRISYEQYF.

The V gene is TRBV5-8, the J gene TRBJ1-1; lacking DNA, the TRBD1 call made by TCRdb goes unchecked. The CDR3 extends over 11 amino acids. CDR1 SGHTS and CDR2 YDEGEE come from the germline V gene. Here the CDR3 reads CASSLPGRAFF.

The CDR3 is CSAPDPGQGSGTEAFF. The chain joins TRBV20-1 to TRBJ1-1; the TRBD1 assignment by TCRdb is unverifiable without DNA. Germline V lookup: CDR1 DFQATT, CDR2 SNEGSKA (reference sequence). CDR3 size: 16 residues.

This chain joins TRBV29-1 and TRBJ2-7; TCRdb's D gene call, TRBD1, goes unchecked for lack of DNA. Germline V gene data show CDR1 as SQVTM and CDR2 as ANQGSEA. This CDR3 spans 11 amino acids. CDR3 protein: CSVLTGVEEYF.

The CDR3: CASSLGGLVRNEQFF. J is TRBJ2-1 and V is TRBV7-9; no DNA is available, so the TRBD2 call from TCRdb remains unchecked. The CDR3 runs to 15 residues. Germline assignment: CDR1 SEHNR and CDR2 FQNEAQ (reference sequence).

The rearrangement links TRBV6-1 to TRBJ1-6; lacking DNA, the TRBD1 call made by TCRdb goes unchecked. Germline CDR1 reads MNHNS; CDR2 reads SASEGT. The CDR3 has 13 residues. CDR3 amino acids: CASSPTGLSPLHF.

V usage is TRBV6-1 and J usage is TRBJ1-5. The CDR3 totals 14 residues. Germline CDR1 is MNHNS and CDR2 is SASEGT. The CDR3 sequence is CASSERTSNQPQHF.

This chain links TRBV6-4 with TRBJ2-1; no DNA is available, so the TRBD1 call from TCRdb remains unchecked. The CDR3 is 12 residues long. CDR1 and CDR2 (germline): MRHNA, SNTAGT. The CDR3 reads CAALDSSLEQFF.

The rearrangement links TRBV24-1 to TRBJ2-3. The CDR3 loop spans 14 amino acids. CDR1 and CDR2 from the germline V gene are KGHDR and SFDVKD. The CDR3 loop reads CATGGSPSTDTQYF.

The chain has TRBV6-2 or TRBV6-3 and TRBJ1-5; TCRdb calls TRBD1, which cannot be checked without DNA. The CDR3 is made up of 18 amino acids. The germline gives CDR1 MNHEY, CDR2 SVGEGT. The CDR3 protein is CASSYTGQVRGSNQPQHF.

This chain uses TRBV5-6 with TRBJ2-1; TCRdb indicates TRBD1, and absent DNA this call remains unverified. The CDR3 has 14 residues. The V gene's germline CDR1 is SGHDT and CDR2 YYEEEE. This chain's CDR3 is CASSFSGPGNEQFF. The full variable domain, with the rest looked up from reference TRBV5-6 and TRBJ2-1, is DAGVTQSPTHLIKTRGQQVTLRCSPKSGHDTVSWYQQALGQGPQFIFQYYEEEERQRGNFPDRFSGHQFPNYSSELNVNALLLGDSALYLCASSFSGPGNEQFFGPGTRLTVL.